The 5 T cell receptor beta chains presented below share a single source sample, sequenced in a study of blood T cell repertoires in COVID-19 (TCRdb year 2020). The library was generated by the immunoSEQ multiplex PCR assay. Imported from immuneACCESS, the table was reduced by TCRdb to in-frame sequences with V and J called. These copies leave out some clones; in studies compared against another copy, an unresolved V gene accounts for under half, and the cause of the remainder is not known. The sample profile shows more than 150,000 clones; approximately 87% of them were found once. The ten largest clones capture around 20% of the sample. The sample comprised peripheral blood. The receptor source for this set is an older man with active or convalescent COVID-19.

This clone was observed once. This chain uses TRBV10-2 with TRBJ2-3; TRBD1 aligns across 7 bases. The J segment lost 4 bases and the V segment lost 1 base, leaving 8 bases of the junction unmatched. This CDR3 region has 16 residues. The germline gives CDR1 WSHSY, CDR2 SAAADI. The CDR3 protein is CASSEFDRVESDTQYF. The CDR3 coding sequence is TGCGCCAGCAGTGAGTTCGACAGGGTCGAGTCAGATACGCAGTATTTT.

This rearrangement joins TRBV6-5 to TRBJ1-5; TRBD1 matches at 9 bases. Germline V gene sequence: CDR1 MNHEY, CDR2 SVGAGI. CDR3 length equals 14 residues. With 9 bases clipped from V and 5 bases from J, the junction kept 8 bases outside the gene matches. The CDR3 loop is CASSPDRGYQPQHF. CDR3 bases: TGTGCCAGTAGCCCCGACAGGGGGTATCAGCCCCAGCATTTT.

This clone was picked up a small number of times. The rearrangement uses TRBV19 and TRBJ2-7; D is unclear. Trimming stripped 1 base from V and 9 bases from J, with 16 bases between. This CDR3 spans 14 amino acids. Germline V gene lookup returns CDR1 LNHDA and CDR2 SQIVND (reference sequence). The CDR3 region has the DNA TGTGCCAGTAGTATAGTGGGTCGCGCTACGGGGCAGTACTTC. Translation: CASSIVGRATGQYF.

V usage is TRBV7-2 and J usage is TRBJ1-1; D gene ambiguous. This CDR3 comprises 14 residues. Germline values: CDR1 SGHTA, CDR2 FQGNSA. Deletions cut 5 bases from V and 5 bases from J, with 15 bases between. The CDR3 spells CASSALAGGTEAFF. The DNA of the CDR3 is TGTGCCAGCAGCGCCCTGGCCGGAGGGACTGAAGCTTTCTTT.

This clone has a handful of counts. The identical CDR3 is also encoded by other nucleotide sequences in the sample. The chain uses TRBV2 and TRBJ2-5; 7 bases are shared with TRBD1. The CDR3 consists of 13 residues. The J segment lost 1 base and the V segment lost 4 bases, leaving 0 bases of the junction unmatched. Germline lookup yields CDR1 SNHLY and CDR2 FYNNEI. The CDR3 DNA follows: TGTGCCAGCAGTGGGACAGGCCAAGAGACCCAGTACTTC. Its protein is CASSGTGQETQYF. Full variable domain (rest looked up from reference TRBV2 and TRBJ2-5): EPEVTQTPSHQVTQMGQEVILRCVPISNHLYFYWYRQILGQKVEFLVSFYNNEISEKSEIFDDQFSVERPDGSNFTLKIRSTKLEDSAMYFCASSGTGQETQYFGPGTRLLVL.